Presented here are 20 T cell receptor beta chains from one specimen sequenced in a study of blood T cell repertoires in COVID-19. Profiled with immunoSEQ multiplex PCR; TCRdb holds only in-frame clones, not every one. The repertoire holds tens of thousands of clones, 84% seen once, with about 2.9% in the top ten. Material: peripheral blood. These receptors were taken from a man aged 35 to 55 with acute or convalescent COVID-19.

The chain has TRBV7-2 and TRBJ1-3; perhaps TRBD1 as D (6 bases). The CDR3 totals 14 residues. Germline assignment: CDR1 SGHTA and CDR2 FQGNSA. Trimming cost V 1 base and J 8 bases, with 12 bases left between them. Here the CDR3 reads CASSLGYRADTIYF. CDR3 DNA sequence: TGTGCCAGCAGCTTAGGTTACAGGGCGGACACCATATATTTT.

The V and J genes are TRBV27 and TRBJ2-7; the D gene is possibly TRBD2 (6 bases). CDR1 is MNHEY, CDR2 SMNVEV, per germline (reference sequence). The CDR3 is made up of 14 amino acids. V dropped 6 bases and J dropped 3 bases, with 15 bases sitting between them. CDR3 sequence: CASSGGTRLYEQYF. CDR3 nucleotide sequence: TGTGCCAGCAGCGGCGGGACTCGGCTCTACGAGCAGTACTTC.

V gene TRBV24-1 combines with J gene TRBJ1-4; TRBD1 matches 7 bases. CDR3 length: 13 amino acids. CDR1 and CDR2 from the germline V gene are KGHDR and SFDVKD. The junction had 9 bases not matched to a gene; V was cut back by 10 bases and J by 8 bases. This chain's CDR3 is CATSGTAEEKLFF. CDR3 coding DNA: TGTGCCACTTCCGGGACAGCGGAGGAAAAACTGTTTTTT.

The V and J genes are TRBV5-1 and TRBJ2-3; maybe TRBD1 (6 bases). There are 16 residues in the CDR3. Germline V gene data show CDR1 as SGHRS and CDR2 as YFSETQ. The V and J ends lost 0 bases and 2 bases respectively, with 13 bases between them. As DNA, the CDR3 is TGCGCCAGCAGCTTGGTTGGGGGCGAACCCACAGATACGCAGTATTTT. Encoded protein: CASSLVGGEPTDTQYF. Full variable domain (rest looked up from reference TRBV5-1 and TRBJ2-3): KAGVTQTPRYLIKTRGQQVTLSCSPISGHRSVSWYQQTPGQGLQFLFEYFSETQRNKGNFPGRFSGRQFSNSRSEMNVSTLELGDSALYLCASSLVGGEPTDTQYFGPGTRLTVL.

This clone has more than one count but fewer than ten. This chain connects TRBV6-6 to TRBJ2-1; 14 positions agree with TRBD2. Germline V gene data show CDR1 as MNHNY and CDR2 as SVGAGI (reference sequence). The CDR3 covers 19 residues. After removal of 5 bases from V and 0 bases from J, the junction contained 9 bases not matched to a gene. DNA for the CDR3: TGTGCCAGCAGTCCAACGACTAGCGGGAGGGCCAACTCCTACAATGAGCAGTTCTTC. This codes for CASSPTTSGRANSYNEQFF.

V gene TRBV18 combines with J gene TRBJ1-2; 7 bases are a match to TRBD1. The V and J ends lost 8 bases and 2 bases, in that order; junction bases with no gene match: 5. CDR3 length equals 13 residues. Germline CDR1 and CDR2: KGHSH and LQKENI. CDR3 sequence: CASTGVENYGYTF. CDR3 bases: TGTGCCAGCACAGGGGTAGAGAACTATGGCTACACCTTC.

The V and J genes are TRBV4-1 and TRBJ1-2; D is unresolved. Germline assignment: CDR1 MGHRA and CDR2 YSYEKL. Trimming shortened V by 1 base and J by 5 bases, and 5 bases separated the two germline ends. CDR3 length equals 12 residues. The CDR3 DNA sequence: TGCGCCAGCAGCCAAGCGGAGTATGGCTACACCTTC. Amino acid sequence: CASSQAEYGYTF.

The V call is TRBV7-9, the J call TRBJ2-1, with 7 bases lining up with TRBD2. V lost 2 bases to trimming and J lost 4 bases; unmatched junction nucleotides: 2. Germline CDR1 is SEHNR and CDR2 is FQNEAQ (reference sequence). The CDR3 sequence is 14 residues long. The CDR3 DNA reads TGTGCCAGCAGCTTATCTAGCGGATACAATGAGCAGTTCTTC. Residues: CASSLSSGYNEQFF. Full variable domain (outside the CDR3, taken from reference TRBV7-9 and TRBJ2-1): DTGVSQNPRHKITKRGQNVTFRCDPISEHNRLYWYRQTLGQGPEFLTYFQNEAQLEKSRLLSDRFSAERPKGSFSTLEIQRTEQGDSAMYLCASSLSSGYNEQFFGPGTRLTVL.

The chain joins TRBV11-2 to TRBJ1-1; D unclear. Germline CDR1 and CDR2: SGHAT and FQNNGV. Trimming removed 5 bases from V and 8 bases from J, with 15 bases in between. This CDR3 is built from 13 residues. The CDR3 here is CASSPSVGREAFF. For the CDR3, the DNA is TGTGCCAGCAGCCCTAGCGTCGGGAGGGAAGCTTTCTTT.

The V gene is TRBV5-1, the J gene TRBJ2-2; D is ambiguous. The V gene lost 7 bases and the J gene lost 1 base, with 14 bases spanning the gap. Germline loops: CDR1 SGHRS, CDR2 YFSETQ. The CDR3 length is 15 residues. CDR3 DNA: TGCGCCAGCCGTATGGCGGAACTGAACACCGGGGAGCTGTTTTTT. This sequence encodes CASRMAELNTGELFF.

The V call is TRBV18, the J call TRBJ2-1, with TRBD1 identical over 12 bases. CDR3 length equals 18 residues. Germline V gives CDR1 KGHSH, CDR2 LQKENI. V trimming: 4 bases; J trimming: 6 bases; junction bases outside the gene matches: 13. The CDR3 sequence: CASSLGTGGAVQSNEQFF. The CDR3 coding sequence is TGTGCCAGCTCACTCGGGACAGGGGGCGCGGTCCAATCCAATGAGCAGTTCTTC.

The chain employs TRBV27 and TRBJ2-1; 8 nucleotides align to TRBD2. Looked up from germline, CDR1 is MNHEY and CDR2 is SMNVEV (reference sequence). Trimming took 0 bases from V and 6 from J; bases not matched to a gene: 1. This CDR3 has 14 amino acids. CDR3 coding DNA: TGTGCCAGCAGTTTATCCCGGGGGGGCAATGAGCAGTTCTTC. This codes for CASSLSRGGNEQFF.

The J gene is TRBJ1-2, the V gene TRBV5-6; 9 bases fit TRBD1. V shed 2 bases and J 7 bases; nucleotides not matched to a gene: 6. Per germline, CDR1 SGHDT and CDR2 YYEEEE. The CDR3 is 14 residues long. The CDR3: CASSLYRGRSGYTF. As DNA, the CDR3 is TGTGCCAGCAGCTTATACAGGGGGCGGTCTGGCTACACCTTC.

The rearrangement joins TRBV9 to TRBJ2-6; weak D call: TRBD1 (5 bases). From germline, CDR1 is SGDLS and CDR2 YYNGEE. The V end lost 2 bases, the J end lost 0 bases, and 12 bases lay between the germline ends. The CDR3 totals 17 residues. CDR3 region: CASSVDSSSSGANVLTF. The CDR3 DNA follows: TGTGCCAGCAGCGTTGACAGTTCGAGCTCTGGGGCCAACGTCCTGACTTTC.

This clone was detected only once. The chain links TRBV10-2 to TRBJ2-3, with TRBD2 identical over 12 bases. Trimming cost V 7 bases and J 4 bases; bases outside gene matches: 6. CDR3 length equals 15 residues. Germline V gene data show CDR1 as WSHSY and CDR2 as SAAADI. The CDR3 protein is CASTLAGGPADTQYF. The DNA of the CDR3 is TGCGCCAGCACCCTAGCGGGAGGGCCCGCAGATACGCAGTATTTT.

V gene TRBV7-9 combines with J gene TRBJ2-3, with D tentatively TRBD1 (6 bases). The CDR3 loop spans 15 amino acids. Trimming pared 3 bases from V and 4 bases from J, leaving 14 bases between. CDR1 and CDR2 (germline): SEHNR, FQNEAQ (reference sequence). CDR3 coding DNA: TGTGCCAGCAGCTTGGTAGAGAACAGGGCAGATACGCAGTATTTT. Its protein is CASSLVENRADTQYF.

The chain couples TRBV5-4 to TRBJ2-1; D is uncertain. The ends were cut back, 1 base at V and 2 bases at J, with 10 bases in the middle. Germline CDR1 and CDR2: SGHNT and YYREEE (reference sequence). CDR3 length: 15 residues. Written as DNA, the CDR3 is TGTGCCAGCAGCTTGACCGGGTCCGCCTACAATGAGCAGTTCTTC. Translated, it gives CASSLTGSAYNEQFF. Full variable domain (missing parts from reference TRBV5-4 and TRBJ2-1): ETGVTQSPTHLIKTRGQQVTLRCSSQSGHNTVSWYQQALGQGPQFIFQYYREEENGRGNFPPRFSGLQFPNYSSELNVNALELDDSALYLCASSLTGSAYNEQFFGPGTRLTVL.

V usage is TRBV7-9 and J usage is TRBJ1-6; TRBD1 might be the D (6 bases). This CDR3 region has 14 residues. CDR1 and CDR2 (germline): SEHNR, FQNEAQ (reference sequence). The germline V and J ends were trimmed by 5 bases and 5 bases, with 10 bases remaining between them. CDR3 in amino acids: CASSPRTDNSPLHF. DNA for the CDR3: TGTGCCAGCAGCCCCAGGACAGATAATTCACCCCTCCACTTT.

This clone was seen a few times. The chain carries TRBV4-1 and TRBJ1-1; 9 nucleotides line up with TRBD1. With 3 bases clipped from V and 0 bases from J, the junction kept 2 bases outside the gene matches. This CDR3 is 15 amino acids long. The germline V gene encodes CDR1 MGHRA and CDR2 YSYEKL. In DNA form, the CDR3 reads TGCGCCAGCAGCCACGGACAGGGGTTGAACACTGAAGCTTTCTTT. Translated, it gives CASSHGQGLNTEAFF.

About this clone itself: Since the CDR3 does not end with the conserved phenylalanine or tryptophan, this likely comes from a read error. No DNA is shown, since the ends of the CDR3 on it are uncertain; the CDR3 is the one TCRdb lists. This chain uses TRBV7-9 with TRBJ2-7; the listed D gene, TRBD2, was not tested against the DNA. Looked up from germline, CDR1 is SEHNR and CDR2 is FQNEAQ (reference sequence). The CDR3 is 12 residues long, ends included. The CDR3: CASSLAAGGLKY.